This T cell receptor (beta chain) was recorded in a study of cytomegalovirus exposure and HLA in healthy donors. The study, taken as a whole, reports: Overall, around 160 TCR beta chains were annotated as cytomegalovirus-associated. Per published reports, the classifier diagnosed cytomegalovirus status with high specificity and sensitivity.

For this clone: Its antigen is not known.

CDR3 length: 12 amino acids. V was shortened by 2 bases and J by 6 bases, with 4 bases between the two germline ends. Germline CDR1 and CDR2: MNHNY and SVGAGI (reference sequence). TCRdb's table, derived via immunoSEQ multiplex PCR, lists solely in-frame clones and lacks some. Here the sample spans hundreds of thousands of clones, roughly 86% being singletons. The donors were part of the validation cohort of 120 or so subjects. That cohort was separate from the first cohort, which comprised fewer than 800 subjects. The chain recombines TRBV6-6 with TRBJ1-4; unclear D gene. Sequenced input: PBMCs. The receptor was isolated from a woman aged 30 to 39 in good health and CMV-seropositive. CDR3 loop: CASSYNYEKLFF. Written as DNA, the CDR3 is TGTGCCAGCAGTTACAACTATGAAAAACTGTTTTTT.